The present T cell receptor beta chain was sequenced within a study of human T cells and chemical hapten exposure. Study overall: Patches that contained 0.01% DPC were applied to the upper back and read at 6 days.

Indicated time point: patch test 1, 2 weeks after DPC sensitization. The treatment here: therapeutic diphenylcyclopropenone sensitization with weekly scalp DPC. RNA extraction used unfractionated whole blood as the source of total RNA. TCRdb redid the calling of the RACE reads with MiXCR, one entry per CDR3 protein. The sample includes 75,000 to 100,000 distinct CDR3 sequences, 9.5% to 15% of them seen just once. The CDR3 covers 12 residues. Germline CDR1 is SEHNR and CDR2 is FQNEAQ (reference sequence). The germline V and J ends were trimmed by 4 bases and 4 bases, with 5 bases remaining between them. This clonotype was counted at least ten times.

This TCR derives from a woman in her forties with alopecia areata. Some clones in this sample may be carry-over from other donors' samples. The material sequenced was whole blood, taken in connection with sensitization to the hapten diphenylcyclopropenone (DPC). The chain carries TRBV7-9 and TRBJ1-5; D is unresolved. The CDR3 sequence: CASSSQNQPQHF. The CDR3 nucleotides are TGTGCCAGCAGCTCTCAAAATCAGCCCCAGCATTTT.